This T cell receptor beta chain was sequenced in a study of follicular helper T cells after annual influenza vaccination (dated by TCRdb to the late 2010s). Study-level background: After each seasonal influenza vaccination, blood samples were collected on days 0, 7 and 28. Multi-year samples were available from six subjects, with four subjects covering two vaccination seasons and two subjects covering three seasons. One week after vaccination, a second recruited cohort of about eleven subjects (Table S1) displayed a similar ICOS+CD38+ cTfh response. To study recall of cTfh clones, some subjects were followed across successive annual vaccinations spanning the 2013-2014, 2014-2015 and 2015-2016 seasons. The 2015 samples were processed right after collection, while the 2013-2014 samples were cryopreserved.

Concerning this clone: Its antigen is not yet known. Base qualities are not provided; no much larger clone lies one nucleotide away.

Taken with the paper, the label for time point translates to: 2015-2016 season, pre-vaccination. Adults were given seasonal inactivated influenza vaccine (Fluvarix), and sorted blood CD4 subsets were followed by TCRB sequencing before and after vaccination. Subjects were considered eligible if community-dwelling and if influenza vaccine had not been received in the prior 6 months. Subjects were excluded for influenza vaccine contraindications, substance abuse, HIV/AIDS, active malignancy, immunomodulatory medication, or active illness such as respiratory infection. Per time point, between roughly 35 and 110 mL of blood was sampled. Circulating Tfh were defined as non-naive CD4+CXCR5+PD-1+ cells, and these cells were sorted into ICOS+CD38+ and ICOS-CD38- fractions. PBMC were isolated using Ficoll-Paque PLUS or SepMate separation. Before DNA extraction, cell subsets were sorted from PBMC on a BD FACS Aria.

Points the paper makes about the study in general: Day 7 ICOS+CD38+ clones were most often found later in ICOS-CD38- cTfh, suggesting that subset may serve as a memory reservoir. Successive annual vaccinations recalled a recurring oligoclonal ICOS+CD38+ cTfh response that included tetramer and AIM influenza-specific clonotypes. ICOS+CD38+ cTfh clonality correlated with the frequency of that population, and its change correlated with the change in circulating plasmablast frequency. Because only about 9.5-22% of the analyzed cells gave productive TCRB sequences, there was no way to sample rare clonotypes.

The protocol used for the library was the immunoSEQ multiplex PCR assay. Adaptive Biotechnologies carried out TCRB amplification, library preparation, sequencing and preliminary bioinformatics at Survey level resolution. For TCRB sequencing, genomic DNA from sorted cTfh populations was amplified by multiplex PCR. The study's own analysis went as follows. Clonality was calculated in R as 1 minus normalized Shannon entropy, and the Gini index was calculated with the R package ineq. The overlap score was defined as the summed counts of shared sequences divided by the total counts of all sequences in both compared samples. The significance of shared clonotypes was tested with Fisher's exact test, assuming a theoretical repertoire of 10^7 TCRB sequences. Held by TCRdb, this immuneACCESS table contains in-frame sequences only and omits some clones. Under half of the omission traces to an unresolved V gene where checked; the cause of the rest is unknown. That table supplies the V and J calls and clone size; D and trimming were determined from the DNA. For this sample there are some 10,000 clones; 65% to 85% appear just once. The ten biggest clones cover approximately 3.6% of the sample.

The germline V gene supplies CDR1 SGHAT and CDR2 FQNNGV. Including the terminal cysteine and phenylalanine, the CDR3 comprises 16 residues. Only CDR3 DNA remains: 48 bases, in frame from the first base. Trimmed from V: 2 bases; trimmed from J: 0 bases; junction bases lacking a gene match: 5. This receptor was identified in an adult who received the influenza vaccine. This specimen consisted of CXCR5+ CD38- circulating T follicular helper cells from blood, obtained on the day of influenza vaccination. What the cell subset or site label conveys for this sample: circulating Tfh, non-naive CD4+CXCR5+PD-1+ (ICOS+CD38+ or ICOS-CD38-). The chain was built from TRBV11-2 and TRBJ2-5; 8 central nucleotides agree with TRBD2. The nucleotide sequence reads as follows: TGTGCCAGCAGCTTATTGGGGCGGGGGGACCAAGAGACCCAGTACTTC. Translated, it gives CASSLLGRGDQETQYF.